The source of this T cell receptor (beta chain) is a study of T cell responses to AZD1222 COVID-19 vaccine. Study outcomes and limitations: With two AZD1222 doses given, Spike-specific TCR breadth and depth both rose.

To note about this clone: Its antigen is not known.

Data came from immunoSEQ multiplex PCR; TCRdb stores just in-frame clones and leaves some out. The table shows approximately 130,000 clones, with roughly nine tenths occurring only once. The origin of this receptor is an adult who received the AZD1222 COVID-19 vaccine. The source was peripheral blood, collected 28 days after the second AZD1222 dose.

For the CDR3, the DNA is TGTGCCAGCAGCCAAATGACTAGCGGGACAGAGACCCAGTACTTC. Encoded protein: CASSQMTSGTETQYF. V usage is TRBV7-6 and J usage is TRBJ2-5, with TRBD2 matching over 11 bases. J gave up 4 bases and V 5 bases, and 6 bases lay outside the gene matches. Germline V gene lookup returns CDR1 SGHVS and CDR2 FNYEAQ. This CDR3 region has 15 residues.